This TCR beta chain appears in the sequencing data of a study of T cell responses to AZD1222 COVID-19 vaccine. Germline V gene lookup returns CDR1 LNHDA and CDR2 SQIVND (reference sequence). The CDR3 spans 15 residues. Trimming cost V 8 bases and J 6 bases, with 20 bases left between them. Comment on this clone: As yet, its antigen is unknown.

Profiled with immunoSEQ multiplex PCR; TCRdb holds only in-frame clones, not every one. The sample consists of some 80,000 clones, about 83% of them appearing once. Points from the study as a whole: None of the repertoires were sampled until the peak T cell response had passed. Seropositive status at baseline applied to only 5 to 7 AZD1222 recipients. White British ancestry dominated among donors, who included more females, and clonal diversity was possibly underestimated.

Material: peripheral blood, obtained on day 0 of AZD1222 vaccination. V is TRBV19 and J is TRBJ2-1, with D possibly matching TRBD1 (6 bases). This clonotype originated in an adult in good health. CDR3 protein: CASGPGVREVNEQFF. The DNA for the CDR3 is TGTGCCAGTGGCCCAGGGGTACGTGAGGTCAATGAGCAGTTCTTC.